Reported below is one T cell receptor beta chain. This record belongs to a study of blood T cell repertoires in COVID-19. Study overall: Italy, Spain and the United States were the sources of the convalescent and acute COVID-19 samples. In each case, the material was cDNA or gDNA derived from T cells, B-cell-depleted T cells, or PBMCs.

This CDR3 comprises 12 residues. Germline CDR1 is SGHKS and CDR2 is YYEKEE (reference sequence). V dropped 0 bases and J dropped 7 bases, with 7 bases sitting between them. In the authors' methods: Using reference gene primer amplification, nucleated cell counts were estimated. Sequencing was performed with immunoSEQ multiplex PCR; in TCRdb, only in-frame clones are kept and a portion is missing. V, J and clone size are those of that table, while D and trimming were read from the DNA. The repertoire holds about 250,000 clones, with roughly 88% as singletons. The clonotype comes from a man aged 80 or over with acute or convalescent COVID-19. Sequencing was carried out using peripheral blood. The chain is built from TRBV5-5 and TRBJ1-2, with D unclear. CDR3 bases: TGTGCCAGCAGCTTGGAAGAGATTGGCTACACCTTC. This sequence encodes CASSLEEIGYTF.